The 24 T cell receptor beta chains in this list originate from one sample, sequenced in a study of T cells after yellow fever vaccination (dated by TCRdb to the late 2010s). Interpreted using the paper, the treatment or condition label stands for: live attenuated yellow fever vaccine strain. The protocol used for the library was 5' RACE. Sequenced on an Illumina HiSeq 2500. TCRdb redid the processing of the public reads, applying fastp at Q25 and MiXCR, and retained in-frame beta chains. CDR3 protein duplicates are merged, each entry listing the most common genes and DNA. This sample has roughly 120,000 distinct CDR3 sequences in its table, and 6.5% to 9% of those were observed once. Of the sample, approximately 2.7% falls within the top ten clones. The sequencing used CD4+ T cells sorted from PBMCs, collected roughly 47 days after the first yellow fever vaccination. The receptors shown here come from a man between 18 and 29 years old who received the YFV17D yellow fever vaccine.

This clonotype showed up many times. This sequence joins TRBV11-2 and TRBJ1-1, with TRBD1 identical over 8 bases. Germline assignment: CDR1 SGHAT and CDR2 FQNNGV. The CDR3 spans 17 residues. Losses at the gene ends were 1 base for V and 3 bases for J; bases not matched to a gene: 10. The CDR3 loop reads CASSLVPRGRRYTEAFF. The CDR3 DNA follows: TGTGCCAGCAGCTTAGTGCCCAGGGGGCGAAGGTACACTGAAGCTTTCTTT. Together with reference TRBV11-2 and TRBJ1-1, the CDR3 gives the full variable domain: EAGVAQSPRYKIIEKRQSVAFWCNPISGHATLYWYQQILGQGPKLLIQFQNNGVVDDSQLPKDRFSAERLKGVDSTLKIQPAKLEDSAVYLCASSLVPRGRRYTEAFFGQGTRLTVV.

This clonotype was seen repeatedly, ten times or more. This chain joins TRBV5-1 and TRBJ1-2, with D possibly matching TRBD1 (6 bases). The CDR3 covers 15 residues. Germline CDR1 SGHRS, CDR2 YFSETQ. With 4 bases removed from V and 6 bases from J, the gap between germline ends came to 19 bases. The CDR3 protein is CASSPSGVEQNGYTF. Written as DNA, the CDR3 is TGCGCCAGCAGCCCCTCAGGGGTCGAGCAAAATGGCTACACCTTC.

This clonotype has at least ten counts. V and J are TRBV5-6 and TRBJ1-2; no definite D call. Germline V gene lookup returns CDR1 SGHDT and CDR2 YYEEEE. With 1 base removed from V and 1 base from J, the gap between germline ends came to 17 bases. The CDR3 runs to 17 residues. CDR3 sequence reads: CASSLSGRPDVNYGYTF. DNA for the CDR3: TGTGCCAGCAGCTTGAGTGGCCGGCCTGATGTTAACTATGGCTACACCTTC.

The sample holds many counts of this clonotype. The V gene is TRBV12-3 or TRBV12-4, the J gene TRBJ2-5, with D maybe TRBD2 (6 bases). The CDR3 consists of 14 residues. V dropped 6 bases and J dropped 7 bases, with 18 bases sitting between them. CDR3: CASSEGTSVRTQYF. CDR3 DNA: TGTGCCAGCAGCGAGGGGACTTCCGTACGGACCCAGTACTTC.

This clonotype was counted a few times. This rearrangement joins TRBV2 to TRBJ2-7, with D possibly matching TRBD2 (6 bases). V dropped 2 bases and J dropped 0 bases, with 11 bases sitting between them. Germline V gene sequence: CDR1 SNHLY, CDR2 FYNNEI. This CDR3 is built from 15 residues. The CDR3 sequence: CASSESLALSYEQYF. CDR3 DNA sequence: TGTGCCAGCAGTGAATCTCTAGCGCTCTCCTACGAGCAGTACTTC.

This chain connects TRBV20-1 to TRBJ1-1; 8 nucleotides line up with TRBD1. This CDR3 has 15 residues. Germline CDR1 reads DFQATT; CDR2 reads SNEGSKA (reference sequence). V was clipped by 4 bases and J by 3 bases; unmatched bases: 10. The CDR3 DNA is TGCAGTGCTAATGACGACAGGGGTGGGGACACTGAAGCTTTCTTT. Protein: CSANDDRGGDTEAFF.

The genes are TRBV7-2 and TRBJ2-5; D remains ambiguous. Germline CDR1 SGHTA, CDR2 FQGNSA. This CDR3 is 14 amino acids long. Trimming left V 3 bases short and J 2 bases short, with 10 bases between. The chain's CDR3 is CASSFNDGQETQYF. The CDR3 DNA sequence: TGTGCCAGCAGCTTCAACGACGGGCAAGAGACCCAGTACTTC.

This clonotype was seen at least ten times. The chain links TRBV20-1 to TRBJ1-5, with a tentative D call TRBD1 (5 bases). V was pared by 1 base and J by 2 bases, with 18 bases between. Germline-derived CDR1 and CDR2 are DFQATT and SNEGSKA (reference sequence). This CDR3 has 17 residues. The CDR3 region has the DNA TGCAGTGCTAGAGTCGGACACGCACCCTATGGCAATCAGCCCCAGCATTTT. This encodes CSARVGHAPYGNQPQHF.

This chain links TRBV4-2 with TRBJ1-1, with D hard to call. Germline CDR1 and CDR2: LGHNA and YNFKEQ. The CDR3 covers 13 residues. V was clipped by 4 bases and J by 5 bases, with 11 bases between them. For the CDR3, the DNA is TGTGCCAGCAGCCCCTACCGGGATACTGAAGCTTTCTTT. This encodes CASSPYRDTEAFF.

Here the CDR3 reads CASSHDVGGANTEAFF. CDR3 nucleotides: TGCGCCAGCAGCCATGACGTGGGGGGAGCGAACACTGAAGCTTTCTTT. This sequence joins TRBV4-3 and TRBJ1-1, with a possible D match to TRBD1 (5 bases). The germline V and J ends were trimmed by 3 bases and 1 base, with 15 bases remaining between them. The CDR3 is 16 amino acids. CDR1 is LGHNA and CDR2 is YSLEER in the germline V gene.

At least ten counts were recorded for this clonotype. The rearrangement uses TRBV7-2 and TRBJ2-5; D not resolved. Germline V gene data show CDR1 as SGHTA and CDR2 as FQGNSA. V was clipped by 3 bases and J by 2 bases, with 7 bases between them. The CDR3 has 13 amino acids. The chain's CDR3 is CASSFQTQETQYF. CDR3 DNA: TGTGCCAGCAGCTTCCAGACGCAAGAGACCCAGTACTTC.

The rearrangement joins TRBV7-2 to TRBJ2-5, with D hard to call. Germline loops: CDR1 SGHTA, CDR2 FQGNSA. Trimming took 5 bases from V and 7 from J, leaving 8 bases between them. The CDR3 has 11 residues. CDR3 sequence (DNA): TGTGCCAGCAGCGCCCCCGCGACCCAGTACTTC. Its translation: CASSAPATQYF.

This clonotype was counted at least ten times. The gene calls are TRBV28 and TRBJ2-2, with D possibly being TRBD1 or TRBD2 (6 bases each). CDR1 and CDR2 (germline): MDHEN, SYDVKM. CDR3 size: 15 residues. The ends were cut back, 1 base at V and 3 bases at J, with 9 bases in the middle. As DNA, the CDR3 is TGTGCCAGCAGTTTATCGGGGGCCGACACCGGGGAGCTGTTTTTT. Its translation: CASSLSGADTGELFF.

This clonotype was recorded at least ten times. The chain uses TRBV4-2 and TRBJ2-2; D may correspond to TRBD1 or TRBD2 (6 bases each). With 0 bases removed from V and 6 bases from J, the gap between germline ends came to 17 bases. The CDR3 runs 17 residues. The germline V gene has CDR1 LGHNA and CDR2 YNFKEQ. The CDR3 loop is CASSQDLFGGAPGELFF. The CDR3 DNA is TGTGCCAGCAGCCAAGATCTCTTCGGGGGCGCGCCCGGGGAGCTGTTTTTT.

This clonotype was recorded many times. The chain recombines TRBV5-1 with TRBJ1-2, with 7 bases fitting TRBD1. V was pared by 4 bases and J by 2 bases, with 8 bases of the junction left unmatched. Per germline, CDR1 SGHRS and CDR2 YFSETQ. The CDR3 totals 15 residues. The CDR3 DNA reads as TGCGCCAGCAGCCTCGGACAGGAGCCAAACTATGGCTACACCTTC. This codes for CASSLGQEPNYGYTF. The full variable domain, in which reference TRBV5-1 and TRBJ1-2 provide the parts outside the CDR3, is KAGVTQTPRYLIKTRGQQVTLSCSPISGHRSVSWYQQTPGQGLQFLFEYFSETQRNKGNFPGRFSGRQFSNSRSEMNVSTLELGDSALYLCASSLGQEPNYGYTFGSGTRLTVV.

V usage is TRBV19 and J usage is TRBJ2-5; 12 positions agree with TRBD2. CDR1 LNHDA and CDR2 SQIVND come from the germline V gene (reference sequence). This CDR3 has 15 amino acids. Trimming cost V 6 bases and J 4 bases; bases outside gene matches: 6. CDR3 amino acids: CASSTLAGGPETQYF. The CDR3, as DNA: TGTGCCAGTAGCACCCTAGCGGGGGGGCCAGAGACCCAGTACTTC.

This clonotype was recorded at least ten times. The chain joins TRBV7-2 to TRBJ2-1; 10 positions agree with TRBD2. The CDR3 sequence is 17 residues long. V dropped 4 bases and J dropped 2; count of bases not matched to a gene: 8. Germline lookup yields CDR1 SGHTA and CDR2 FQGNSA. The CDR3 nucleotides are TGTGCCAGCAGCTCCTATGGACTAGCGGACACCTACAATGAGCAGTTCTTC. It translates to CASSSYGLADTYNEQFF.

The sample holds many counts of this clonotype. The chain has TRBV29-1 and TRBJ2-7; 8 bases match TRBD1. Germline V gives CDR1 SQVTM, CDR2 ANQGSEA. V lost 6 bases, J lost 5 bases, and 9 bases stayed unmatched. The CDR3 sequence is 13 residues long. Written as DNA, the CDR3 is TGCAGCGTCGGGACAGGTACAACCCACGAGCAGTACTTC. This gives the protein CSVGTGTTHEQYF.

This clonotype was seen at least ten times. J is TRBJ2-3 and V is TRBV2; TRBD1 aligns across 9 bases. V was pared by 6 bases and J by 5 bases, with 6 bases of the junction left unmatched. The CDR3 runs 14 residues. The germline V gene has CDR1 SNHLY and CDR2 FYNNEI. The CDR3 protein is CASRTTGGVDTQYF. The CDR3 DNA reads TGTGCCAGCAGGACGACAGGGGGAGTAGATACGCAGTATTTT.

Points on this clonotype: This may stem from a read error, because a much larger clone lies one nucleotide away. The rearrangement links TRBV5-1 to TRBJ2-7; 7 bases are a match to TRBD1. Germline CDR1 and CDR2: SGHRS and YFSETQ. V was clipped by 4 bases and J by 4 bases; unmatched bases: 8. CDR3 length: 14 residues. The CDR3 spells CASSIPGQKYEQYF. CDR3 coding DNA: TGCGCCAGCAGCATACCGGGACAGAAGTACGAGCAGTACTTC. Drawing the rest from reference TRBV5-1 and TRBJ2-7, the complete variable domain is KAGVTQTPRYLIKTRGQQVTLSCSPISGHRSVSWYQQTPGQGLQFLFEYFSETQRNKGNFPGRFSGRQFSNSRSEMNVSTLELGDSALYLCASSIPGQKYEQYFGPGTRLTVT.

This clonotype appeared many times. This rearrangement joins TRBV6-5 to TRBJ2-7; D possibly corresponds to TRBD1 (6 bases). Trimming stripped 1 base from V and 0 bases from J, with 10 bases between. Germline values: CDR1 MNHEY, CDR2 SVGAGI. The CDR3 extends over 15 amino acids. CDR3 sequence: CASSYLQGSSYEQYF. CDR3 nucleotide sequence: TGTGCCAGCAGTTACTTACAGGGAAGCTCCTACGAGCAGTACTTC.

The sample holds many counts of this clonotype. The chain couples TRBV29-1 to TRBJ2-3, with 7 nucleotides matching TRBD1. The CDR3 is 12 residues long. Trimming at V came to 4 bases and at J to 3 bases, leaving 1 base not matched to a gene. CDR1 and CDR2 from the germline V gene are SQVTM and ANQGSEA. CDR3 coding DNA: TGCAGCGTTGCGACAGGGACAGATACGCAGTATTTT. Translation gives CSVATGTDTQYF.

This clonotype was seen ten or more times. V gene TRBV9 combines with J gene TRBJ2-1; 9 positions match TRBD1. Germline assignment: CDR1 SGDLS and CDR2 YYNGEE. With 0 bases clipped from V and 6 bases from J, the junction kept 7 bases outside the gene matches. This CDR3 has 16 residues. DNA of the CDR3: TGTGCCAGCAGCGTAGAGGGACAGGGTATGGGCAATGAGCAGTTCTTC. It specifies CASSVEGQGMGNEQFF.

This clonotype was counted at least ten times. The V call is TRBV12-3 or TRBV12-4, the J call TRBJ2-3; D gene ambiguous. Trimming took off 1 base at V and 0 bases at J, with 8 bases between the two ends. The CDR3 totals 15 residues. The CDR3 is CASSLEVLSTDTQYF. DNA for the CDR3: TGTGCCAGCAGTTTAGAGGTTCTGAGCACAGATACGCAGTATTTT.